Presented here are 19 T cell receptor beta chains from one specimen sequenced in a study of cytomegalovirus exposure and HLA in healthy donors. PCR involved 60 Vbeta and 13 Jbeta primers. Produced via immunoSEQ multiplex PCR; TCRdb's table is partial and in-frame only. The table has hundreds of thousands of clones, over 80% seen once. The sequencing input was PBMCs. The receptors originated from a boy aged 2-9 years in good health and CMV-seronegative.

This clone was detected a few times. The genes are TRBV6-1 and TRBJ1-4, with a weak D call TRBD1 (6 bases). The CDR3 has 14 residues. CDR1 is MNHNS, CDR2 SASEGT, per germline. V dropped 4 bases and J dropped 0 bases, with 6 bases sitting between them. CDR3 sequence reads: CASSGQATNEKLFF. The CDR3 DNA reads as TGTGCCAGCAGTGGACAGGCAACTAATGAAAAACTGTTTTTT.

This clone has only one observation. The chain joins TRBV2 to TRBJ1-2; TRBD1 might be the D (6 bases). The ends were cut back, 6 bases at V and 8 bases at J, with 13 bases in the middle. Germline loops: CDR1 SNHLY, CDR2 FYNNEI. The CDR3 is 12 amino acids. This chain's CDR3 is CASSRTGWGYTF. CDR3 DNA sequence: TGTGCCAGCAGCCGCACAGGGTGGGGCTACACCTTC.

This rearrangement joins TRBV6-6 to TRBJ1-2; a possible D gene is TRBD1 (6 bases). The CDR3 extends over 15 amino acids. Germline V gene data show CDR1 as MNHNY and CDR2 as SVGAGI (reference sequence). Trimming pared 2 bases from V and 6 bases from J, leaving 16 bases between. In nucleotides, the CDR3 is TGTGCCAGCAGTTACGGTACAGGGAATTACGATGGCTACACCTTC. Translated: CASSYGTGNYDGYTF.

The CDR3 sequence is CASSLRDFRTSTDTQYF. CDR3 in DNA: TGCGCCAGCAGCTTGCGGGACTTTCGAACTAGCACAGATACGCAGTATTTT. The rearrangement joins TRBV4-1 to TRBJ2-3; a weak D match, TRBD2 (6 bases). CDR3 size: 17 residues. The V end lost 5 bases, the J end lost 0 bases, and 18 bases lay between the germline ends. Germline V gene lookup returns CDR1 MGHRA and CDR2 YSYEKL.

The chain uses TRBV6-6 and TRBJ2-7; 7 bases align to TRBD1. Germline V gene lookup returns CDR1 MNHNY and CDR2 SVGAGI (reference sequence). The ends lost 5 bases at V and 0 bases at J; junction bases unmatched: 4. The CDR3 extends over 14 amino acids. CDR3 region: CASSRRTGSYEQYF. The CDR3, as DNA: TGTGCCAGCAGTCGCCGGACAGGCTCCTACGAGCAGTACTTC.

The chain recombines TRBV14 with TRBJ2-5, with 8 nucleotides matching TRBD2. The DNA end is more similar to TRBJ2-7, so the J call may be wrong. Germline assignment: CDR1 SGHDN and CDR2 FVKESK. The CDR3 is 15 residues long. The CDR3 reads CASSQKPGLAYEQYF. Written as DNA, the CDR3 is TGTGCCAGCAGCCAAAAGCCGGGACTAGCCTACGAGCAGTACTTC.

CDR3 nucleotide sequence: TGTGCCAGCACGGAGACTTACACCGGGGAGCTGTTTTTT. Residues: CASTETYTGELFF. This chain connects TRBV6-1 to TRBJ2-2; D remains ambiguous. The germline V gene encodes CDR1 MNHNS and CDR2 SASEGT. CDR3 size: 13 residues. V lost 7 bases, J lost 3 bases, and 9 bases lay in between.

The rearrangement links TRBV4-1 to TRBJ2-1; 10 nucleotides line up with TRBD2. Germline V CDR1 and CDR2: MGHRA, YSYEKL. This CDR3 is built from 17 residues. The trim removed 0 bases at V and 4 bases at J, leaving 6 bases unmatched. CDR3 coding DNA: TGCGCCAGCAGCCAAGAGGCTAGCGGGAGTTCATACAATGAGCAGTTCTTC. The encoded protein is CASSQEASGSSYNEQFF.

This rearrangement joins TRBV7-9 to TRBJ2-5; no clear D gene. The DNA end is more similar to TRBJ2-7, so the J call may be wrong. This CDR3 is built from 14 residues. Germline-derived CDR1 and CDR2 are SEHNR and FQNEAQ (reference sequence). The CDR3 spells CASSLESRNYEQYF. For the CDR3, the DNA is TGTGCCAGCAGCTTAGAAAGCAGAAACTACGAGCAGTACTTC.

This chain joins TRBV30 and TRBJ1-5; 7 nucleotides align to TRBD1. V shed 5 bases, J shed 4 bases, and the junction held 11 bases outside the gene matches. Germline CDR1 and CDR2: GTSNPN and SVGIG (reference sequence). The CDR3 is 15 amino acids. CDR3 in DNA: TGTGCCTGGGCGAAAGGGGACAGCCGTAATCAGCCCCAGCATTTT. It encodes CAWAKGDSRNQPQHF.

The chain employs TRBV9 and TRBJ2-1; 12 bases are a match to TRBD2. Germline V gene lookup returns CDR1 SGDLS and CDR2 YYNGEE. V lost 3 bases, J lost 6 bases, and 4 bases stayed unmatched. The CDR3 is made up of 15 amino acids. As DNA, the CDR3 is TGTGCCAGCAGCGGGGGACTAGCGGGCCCCAATGAGCAGTTCTTC. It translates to CASSGGLAGPNEQFF. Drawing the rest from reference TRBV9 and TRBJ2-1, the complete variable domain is DSGVTQTPKHLITATGQRVTLRCSPRSGDLSVYWYQQSLDQGLQFLIQYYNGEERAKGNILERFSAQQFPDLHSELNLSSLELGDSALYFCASSGGLAGPNEQFFGPGTRLTVL.

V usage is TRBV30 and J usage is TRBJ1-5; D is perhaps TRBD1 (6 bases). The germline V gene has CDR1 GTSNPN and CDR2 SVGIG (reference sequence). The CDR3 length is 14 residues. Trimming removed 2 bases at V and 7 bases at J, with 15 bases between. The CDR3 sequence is CAWSPGVPDQPQHF. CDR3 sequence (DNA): TGTGCCTGGAGTCCAGGGGTGCCGGACCAGCCCCAGCATTTT. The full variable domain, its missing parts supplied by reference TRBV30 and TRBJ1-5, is SQTIHQWPATLVQPVGSPLSLECTVEGTSNPNLYWYRQAAGRGLQLLFYSVGIGQISSEVPQNLSASRPQDRQFILSSKKLLLSDSGFYLCAWSPGVPDQPQHFGDGTRLSIL.

The CDR3 here is CASRRVAGGPSSDTQYF. CDR3 DNA sequence: TGCGCCAGCAGGAGGGTAGCGGGAGGGCCCTCGTCAGATACGCAGTATTTT. The chain carries TRBV10-1 and TRBJ2-3; 11 bases fit TRBD2. The CDR3 runs to 17 residues. V dropped 6 bases and J dropped 4; count of bases not matched to a gene: 12. CDR1 WNHNN and CDR2 SYGVQD come from the germline V gene (reference sequence).

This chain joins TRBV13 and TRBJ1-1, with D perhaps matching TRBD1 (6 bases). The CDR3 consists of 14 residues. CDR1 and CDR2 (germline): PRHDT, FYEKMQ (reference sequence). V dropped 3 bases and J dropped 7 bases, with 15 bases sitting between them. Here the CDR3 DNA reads TGTGCCAGCAGCTTGGGCAGGGGCGCCTGTGAAGCTTTCTTT. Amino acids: CASSLGRGACEAFF.

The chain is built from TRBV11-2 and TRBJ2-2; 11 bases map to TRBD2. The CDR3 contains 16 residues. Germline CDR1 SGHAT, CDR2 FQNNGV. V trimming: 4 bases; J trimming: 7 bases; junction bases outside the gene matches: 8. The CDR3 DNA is TGTGCCAGCAGCTCATTAGCGGGGGGGATCGGCGGGGAGCTGTTTTTT. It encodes CASSSLAGGIGGELFF.

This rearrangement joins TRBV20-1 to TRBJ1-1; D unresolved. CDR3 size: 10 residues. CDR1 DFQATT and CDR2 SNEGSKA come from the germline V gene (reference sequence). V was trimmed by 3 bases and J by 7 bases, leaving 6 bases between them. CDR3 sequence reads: CSASSLEAFF. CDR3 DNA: TGCAGTGCTAGTTCTCTTGAAGCTTTCTTT.

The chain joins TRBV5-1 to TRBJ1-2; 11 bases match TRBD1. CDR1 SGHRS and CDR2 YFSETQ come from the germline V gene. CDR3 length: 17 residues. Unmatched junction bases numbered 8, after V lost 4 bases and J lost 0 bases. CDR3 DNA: TGCGCCAGCAGCCGGGGACAGGGGGTTTATACTAACTATGGCTACACCTTC. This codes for CASSRGQGVYTNYGYTF.

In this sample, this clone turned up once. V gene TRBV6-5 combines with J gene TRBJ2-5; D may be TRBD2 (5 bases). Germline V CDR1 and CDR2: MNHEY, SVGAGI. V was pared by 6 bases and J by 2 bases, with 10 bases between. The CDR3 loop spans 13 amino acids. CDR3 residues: CASRRALQETQYF. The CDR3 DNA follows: TGTGCCAGCAGGAGGGCGTTACAAGAGACCCAGTACTTC.

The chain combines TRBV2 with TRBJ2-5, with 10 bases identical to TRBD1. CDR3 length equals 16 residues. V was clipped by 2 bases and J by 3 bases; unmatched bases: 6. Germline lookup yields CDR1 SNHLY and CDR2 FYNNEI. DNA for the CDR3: TGTGCCAGCAGTGAAATAGGGACAGGGGCCGAAGAGACCCAGTACTTC. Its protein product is CASSEIGTGAEETQYF. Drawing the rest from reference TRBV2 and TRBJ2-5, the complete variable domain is EPEVTQTPSHQVTQMGQEVILRCVPISNHLYFYWYRQILGQKVEFLVSFYNNEISEKSEIFDDQFSVERPDGSNFTLKIRSTKLEDSAMYFCASSEIGTGAEETQYFGPGTRLLVL.